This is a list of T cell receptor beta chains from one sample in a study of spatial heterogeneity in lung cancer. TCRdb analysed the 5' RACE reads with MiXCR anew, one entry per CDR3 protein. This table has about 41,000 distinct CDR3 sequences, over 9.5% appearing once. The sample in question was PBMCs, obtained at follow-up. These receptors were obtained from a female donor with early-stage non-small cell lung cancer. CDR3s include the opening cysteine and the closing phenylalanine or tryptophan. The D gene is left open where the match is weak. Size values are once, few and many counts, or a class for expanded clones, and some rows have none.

CASSLKLAGGDTQYF TGTGCCAGCAGCTTAAAACTAGCGGGGGGTGATACGCAGTATTTT TRBJ2-3 TRBD2 TRBV7-2 few
CSADRGLGTEAFF TGCAGTGCTGACAGGGGGCTAGGGACTGAAGCTTTCTTT TRBJ1-1 TRBD1 TRBV20-1 many
CASSRGGAGDTQYF TGTGCCAGCAGCCGAGGGGGGGCTGGAGATACGCAGTATTTT TRBJ2-3 - TRBV7-6 few
CASSLLAGGVEGYTF TGTGCCAGCAGCCTCCTGGCTGGCGGGGTAGAAGGCTACACCTTC TRBJ1-2 - TRBV5-5 -
CASSRSGGRNNEQFF TGTGCCAGCAGTCGTAGCGGGGGGCGAAACAATGAGCAGTTCTTC TRBJ2-1 TRBD2 TRBV7-9 few
CASRKSTDTQYF TGCGCCAGCAGAAAAAGCACAGATACGCAGTATTTT TRBJ2-3 - TRBV5-1 many
CASRGLSSGAALWSYEQYF TGTGCCAGCAGAGGTCTTTCGAGCGGTGCGGCCCTCTGGTCCTACGAGCAGTACTTC TRBJ2-7 - TRBV6-6 many
CASSSENIQYF TGTGCCAGCTCGTCGGAAAACATTCAGTACTTC TRBJ2-4 - TRBV28 many
CSARGDTRDEQFF TGCAGTGCTAGAGGGGACACTAGGGATGAGCAGTTCTTC TRBJ2-1 - TRBV20-1 many
CASSFWTGGAPEAFF TGTGCCAGCAGCTTTTGGACAGGGGGCGCCCCTGAAGCTTTCTTT TRBJ1-1 TRBD1 TRBV7-2 many
CASSRTSGGLETQYF TGTGCCAGCAGCAGAACCAGCGGGGGGCTTGAGACCCAGTACTTC TRBJ2-5 TRBD2 TRBV3-1 -